The next 22 T cell receptor beta chains were all read from a single sample in a study of regulatory T cells in long-lasting Graves disease. Time point specified: persistent/refractory GD, antithyroid drugs over 5 years with positive TRAb. The authors made the TCR library using RNA they extracted from PBMCs. For TCR beta, libraries came from iRepertoire HTBI primers and Arm-PCR of CDR3 regions. TCRdb recomputed calls from the multiplex PCR reads with MiXCR, one row per CDR3 protein. The sample holds around 450,000 distinct CDR3 sequences; approximately 21% are singletons and the top ten take less than 9%. Sequenced here: peripheral blood mononuclear cells (PBMCs), sampled when the disease was refractory, from a patient treated with antithyroid drugs. These receptors were taken from a female donor with Graves disease.

The chain's CDR3 is CASSPSPTGDEKLFF. The CDR3 nucleotides are TGTGCCAGCAGCCCGAGCCCTACAGGGGATGAAAAACTGTTTTTT. The genes are TRBV5-5 and TRBJ1-4, with 7 bases aligning to TRBD1. The CDR3 has 15 residues. The germline V gene encodes CDR1 SGHKS and CDR2 YYEKEE (reference sequence). V lost 4 bases and J lost 6; bases outside the gene matches: 9.

The V call is TRBV6-5, the J call TRBJ2-7, with D perhaps TRBD1 or TRBD2 (5 bases each). The CDR3 has 15 residues. CDR1 MNHEY and CDR2 SVGAGI come from the germline V gene. The V gene lost 4 bases and the J gene lost 6 bases, with 19 bases spanning the gap. The CDR3 sequence: CASSSMLGVSCEQYF. CDR3 DNA: TGTGCCAGCAGTTCCATGTTGGGGGTCTCGTGCGAGCAGTACTTC.

V usage is TRBV25-1 and J usage is TRBJ2-6; the D gene could be TRBD1 or TRBD2 (5 bases each). Germline V lookup: CDR1 MGHDK, CDR2 SYGVNS. Between the trimmed V and J ends, which lost 6 bases and 0 bases, there was a span of 15 bases. This CDR3 contains 17 residues. CDR3 sequence reads: CASSPGPGYSGANVLTF. The CDR3 DNA is TGTGCCAGCAGCCCAGGGCCGGGATACTCTGGGGCCAACGTCCTGACTTTC.

The J gene is TRBJ2-5, the V gene TRBV6-2 or TRBV6-3, with D hard to call. Germline CDR1 reads MNHEY; CDR2 reads SVGEGT. Trimming took 2 bases from V and 0 from J, leaving 10 bases between them. The CDR3 runs 15 residues. In nucleotides, the CDR3 is TGTGCCAGCAGTTACGTGGAGCCTGACCAAGAGACCCAGTACTTC. This encodes CASSYVEPDQETQYF.

This clonotype was seen a handful of times. The V gene is TRBV7-9, the J gene TRBJ2-7; D may correspond to TRBD1 or TRBD2 (5 bases each). Germline CDR1 reads SEHNR; CDR2 reads FQNEAQ (reference sequence). Trimming stripped 5 bases from V and 7 bases from J, with 15 bases between. The CDR3 contains 13 residues. The CDR3 sequence is CASSHFGADEQYF. CDR3 nucleotide sequence: TGTGCCAGCAGCCACTTCGGGGCGGATGAGCAGTACTTC.

This clonotype was observed a handful of times. The J gene is TRBJ1-1, the V gene TRBV7-2, with 10 bases fitting TRBD1. Germline CDR1 SGHTA, CDR2 FQGNSA. The junction had 7 bases not matched to a gene; V was cut back by 5 bases and J by 1 base. The CDR3 totals 16 residues. DNA of the CDR3: TGTGCCAGCAGCCCCGGGACAGGGGTAGCGAACACTGAAGCTTTCTTT. Translating it yields CASSPGTGVANTEAFF. The full variable domain, in which reference TRBV7-2 and TRBJ1-1 provide the parts outside the CDR3, is GAGVSQSPSNKVTEKGKDVELRCDPISGHTALYWYRQSLGQGLEFLIYFQGNSAPDKSGLPSDRFSAERTGGSVSTLTIQRTQQEDSAVYLCASSPGTGVANTEAFFGQGTRLTVV.

This clonotype was counted many times. The chain uses TRBV5-1 and TRBJ1-1; D may be TRBD1 (5 bases). Trimming took off 1 base at V and 5 bases at J, with 12 bases between the two ends. The CDR3 length is 14 residues. Germline CDR1 SGHRS, CDR2 YFSETQ. CDR3 bases: TGCGCCAGCAGCTTGCAGGGTAGTTGGACTGAAGCTTTCTTT. It is translated as CASSLQGSWTEAFF.

This clonotype was counted a few times. CDR3 amino acids: CASSYSGVRTEAFF. For the CDR3, the DNA is TGTGCCAGCAGTTACTCAGGGGTAAGGACTGAAGCTTTCTTT. This rearrangement joins TRBV6-5 to TRBJ1-1, with a possible D match to TRBD1 (5 bases). This CDR3 spans 14 amino acids. Germline V gene lookup returns CDR1 MNHEY and CDR2 SVGAGI. Trimming pared 0 bases from V and 5 bases from J, leaving 10 bases between.

This clonotype was recorded a few times. This rearrangement joins TRBV6-1 to TRBJ1-6; 9 positions match TRBD1. Trimming took 6 bases from V and 14 from J; bases not matched to a gene: 5. Germline CDR1 MNHNS, CDR2 SASEGT. The CDR3 consists of 12 residues. This CDR3 reads CASSPGTGTLHF. The DNA for the CDR3 is TGTGCCAGCAGCCCCGGGACAGGGACCCTCCACTTT.

This clonotype has only one observation. The chain combines TRBV6-2 or TRBV6-3 with TRBJ2-7; D gene uncertain. Germline V lookup: CDR1 MNHEY, CDR2 SVGEGT. V lost 6 bases, J lost 3 bases, and 15 bases lay in between. The CDR3 spans 14 residues. This CDR3 is CASSPTPLGYEQYF. The CDR3 nucleotides read TGTGCCAGCAGCCCGACTCCCCTGGGCTACGAGCAGTACTTC.

This clonotype was seen ten or more times. This chain connects TRBV24-1 to TRBJ2-2; D is ambiguous. The CDR3 covers 15 residues. From germline, CDR1 is KGHDR and CDR2 SFDVKD. Trimming cost V 4 bases and J 5 bases, with 13 bases left between them. The CDR3 nucleotides are TGTGCCACCAGTGACTCTCGCACTGATACCGGGGAGCTGTTTTTT. Translating gives CATSDSRTDTGELFF.

As for this clonotype: Being one base from a much bigger clone, this may be a read error. V gene TRBV30 combines with J gene TRBJ1-2; 7 bases match TRBD1. The trim removed 5 bases at V and 6 bases at J, leaving 6 bases unmatched. CDR1 is GTSNPN and CDR2 is SVGIG in the germline V gene (reference sequence). The CDR3 spans 12 residues. The CDR3: CAWGGQVDGYTF. The CDR3 DNA reads TGTGCCTGGGGTGGACAGGTAGATGGCTACACCTTC.

This clonotype was seen just once. A much larger clone differs by one base, so this may be a read error. The chain uses TRBV27 and TRBJ1-1; D may be TRBD1 (5 bases). The CDR3 runs to 14 residues. Germline CDR1 MNHEY, CDR2 SMNVEV (reference sequence). V shed 5 bases and J shed 4 bases, with 14 bases lying between them. The CDR3 bases are TGTGCCAGCAGTGACCTGGGACGGAGCACTGAAGCTTTCTTT. Amino acid sequence: CASSDLGRSTEAFF.

The chain couples TRBV5-1 to TRBJ2-5, with 8 positions matching TRBD2. This CDR3 is built from 15 residues. Losses at the gene ends were 0 bases for V and 5 bases for J; bases not matched to a gene: 6. Germline loops: CDR1 SGHRS, CDR2 YFSETQ. CDR3 sequence (DNA): TGCGCCAGCAGCTTGGGAATAGCGGGACGGGAGACCCAGTACTTC. Translated: CASSLGIAGRETQYF.

The rearrangement joins TRBV19 to TRBJ1-5, with a tentative D call TRBD1 (6 bases). V was clipped by 5 bases and J by 0 bases, with 14 bases between them. The CDR3 covers 16 residues. The V gene's germline CDR1 is LNHDA and CDR2 SQIVND (reference sequence). The CDR3: CASSSGQSYSNQPQHF. The DNA for the CDR3 is TGTGCCAGTAGTTCAGGACAGAGTTATAGCAATCAGCCCCAGCATTTT.

This clonotype was detected a few times. The V and J genes are TRBV10-3 and TRBJ2-7; D is tentatively TRBD1 or TRBD2 (5 bases each). This CDR3 has 16 residues. Looked up from germline, CDR1 is ENHRY and CDR2 is SYGVKD. Trimming took off 3 bases at V and 0 bases at J, with 15 bases between the two ends. CDR3 protein: CAISEGLGVSSYEQYF. In DNA form, the CDR3 reads TGTGCCATCAGTGAAGGCCTGGGGGTCAGCTCCTACGAGCAGTACTTC.

Only a few counts were recorded for this clonotype. The rearrangement uses TRBV7-3 and TRBJ2-2; possibly TRBD1 or TRBD2 for D (5 bases each). The V gene's germline CDR1 is SGHTA and CDR2 FQGTGA. V lost 1 base to trimming and J lost 8 bases, with 17 bases between them. There are 16 residues in the CDR3. CDR3 DNA: TGTGCCAGCAGCTTAAATACGGGACCCTACCAAGGGGAGCTGTTTTTT. Translating it yields CASSLNTGPYQGELFF.

The rearrangement links TRBV12-3 or TRBV12-4 to TRBJ2-1, with D unresolved. There are 14 residues in the CDR3. The V and J ends lost 4 bases and 7 bases respectively, with 14 bases between them. Here the CDR3 reads CASSSKGLPNEQFF. The DNA of the CDR3 is TGTGCCAGCAGTTCAAAGGGTCTGCCAAATGAGCAGTTCTTC.

The chain couples TRBV5-1 to TRBJ2-6; weak D call: TRBD2 (5 bases). CDR1 is SGHRS and CDR2 is YFSETQ in the germline V gene. Trimming took off 5 bases at V and 2 bases at J, with 8 bases between the two ends. The CDR3 is made up of 14 amino acids. This CDR3 is CASRGGTGANVLTF. In nucleotides, the CDR3 is TGCGCCAGCAGAGGAGGTACTGGGGCCAACGTCCTGACTTTC.

About this clonotype: A read error may be the cause here, since a much bigger clone is one base away. A read error is likely, as this CDR3 ends without the conserved phenylalanine or tryptophan. The chain employs TRBV6-1 and TRBJ2-5, with D possibly matching TRBD2 (6 bases). This CDR3 has 12 amino acids. CDR1 MNHNS and CDR2 SASEGT come from the germline V gene. V gave up 7 bases and J gave up 1 base, with 7 bases separating them. The CDR3 bases are TGTGCCAGCATGGGACTCCAAGAGACCCAGTACTCC. Translated, it gives CASMGLQETQYS.

This clonotype was seen at least ten times. The chain employs TRBV7-2 and TRBJ2-4, with 8 bases that match TRBD2. Germline loops: CDR1 SGHTA, CDR2 FQGNSA. The V segment lost 10 bases and the J segment 6 bases; nucleotides outside the gene matches: 8. There are 13 residues in the CDR3. CDR3 DNA sequence: TGTGCCACAGCGTCGGGGGGGGGAAACATTCAGTACTTC. As protein: CATASGGGNIQYF.

Details on this clonotype: Germline is not matched at one junction end, which may reflect a read error. The gene calls are TRBV28 and TRBJ2-6; D remains ambiguous. Germline CDR1 and CDR2: MDHEN and SYDVKM. The CDR3 consists of 16 residues. The CDR3 is CTSRPGQVAGANVLTF. In DNA form, the CDR3 reads TGTACCAGCAGGCCGGGCCAGGTGGCCGGGGCCAACGTCCTGACTTTC. Full variable domain (rest looked up from reference TRBV28 and TRBJ2-6): DVKVTQSSRYLVKRTGEKVFLECVQDMDHENMFWYRQDPGLGLRLIYFSYDVKMKEKGDIPEGYSVSREKKERFSLILESASTNQTSMYLCTSRPGQVAGANVLTFGAGSRLTVL.